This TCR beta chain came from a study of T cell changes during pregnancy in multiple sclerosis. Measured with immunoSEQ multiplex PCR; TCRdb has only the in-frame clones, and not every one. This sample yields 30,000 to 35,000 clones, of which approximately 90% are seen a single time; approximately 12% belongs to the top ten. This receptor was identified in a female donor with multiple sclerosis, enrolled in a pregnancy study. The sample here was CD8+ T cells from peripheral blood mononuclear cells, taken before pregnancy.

The CDR3 sequence is CASSHDLWQEANTEAFF. The CDR3 nucleotides read TGTGCCAGCAGCCACGACCTATGGCAGGAGGCGAACACTGAAGCTTTCTTT. The chain carries TRBV5-8 and TRBJ1-1; D not certain. Germline V lookup: CDR1 SGHTS, CDR2 YDEGEE. Deletions cut 4 bases from V and 1 base from J, with 20 bases between. The CDR3 runs 17 residues.